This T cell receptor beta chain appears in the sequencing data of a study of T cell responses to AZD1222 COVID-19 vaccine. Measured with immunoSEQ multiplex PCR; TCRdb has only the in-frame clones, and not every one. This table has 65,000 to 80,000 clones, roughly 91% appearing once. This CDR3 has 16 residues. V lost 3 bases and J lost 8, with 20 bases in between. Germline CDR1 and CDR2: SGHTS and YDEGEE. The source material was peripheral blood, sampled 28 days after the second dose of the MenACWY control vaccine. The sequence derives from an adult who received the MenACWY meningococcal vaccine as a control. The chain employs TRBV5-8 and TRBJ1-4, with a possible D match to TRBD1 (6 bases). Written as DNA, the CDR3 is TGTGCCAGCAGCTCTGGATCCCCGGACAGAGGGGAAAAACTGTTTTTT. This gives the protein CASSSGSPDRGEKLFF.